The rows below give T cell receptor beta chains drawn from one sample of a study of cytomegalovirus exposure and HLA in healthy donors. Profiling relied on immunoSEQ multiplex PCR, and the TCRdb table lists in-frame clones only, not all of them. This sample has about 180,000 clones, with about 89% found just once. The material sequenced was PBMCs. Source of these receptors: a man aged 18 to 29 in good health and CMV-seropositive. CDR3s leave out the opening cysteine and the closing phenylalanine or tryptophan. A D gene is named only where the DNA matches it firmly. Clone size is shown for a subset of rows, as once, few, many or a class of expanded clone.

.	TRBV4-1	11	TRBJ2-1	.	ASSQEVGYREF
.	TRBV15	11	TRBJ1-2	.	ATSSPGDYGYT
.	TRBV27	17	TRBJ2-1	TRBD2	ASTRNWGTSGRIYNEQF
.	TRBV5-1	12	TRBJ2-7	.	ASRAGFPNYEQY
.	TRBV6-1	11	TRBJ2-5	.	ATQLFLAETQY
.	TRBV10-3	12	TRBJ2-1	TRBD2	AIRAGGPYNEQF
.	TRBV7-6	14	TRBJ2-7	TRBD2	ASSPGTSGGGYEQY
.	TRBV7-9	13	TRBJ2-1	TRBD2	ASSLELAGANEQF
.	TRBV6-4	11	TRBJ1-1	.	ASSQGLSTEAF
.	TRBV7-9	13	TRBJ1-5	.	ASSFDRLPGQPQH
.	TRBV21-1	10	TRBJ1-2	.	ARWTGWKGYT
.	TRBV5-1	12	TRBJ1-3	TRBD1	ASSPTGAGNTIY
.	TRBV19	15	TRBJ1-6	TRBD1	ASSPRDRSSYNSPLH
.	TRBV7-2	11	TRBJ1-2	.	ASSPHAGQGYT
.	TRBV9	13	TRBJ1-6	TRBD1	ASSERQGGGSPLH
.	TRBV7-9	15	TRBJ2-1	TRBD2	ASSHGGLAGVIYEQF
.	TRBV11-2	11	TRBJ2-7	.	ASSLYYSYEQY
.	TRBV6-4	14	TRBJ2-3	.	ASSDSLGRGTDTQY
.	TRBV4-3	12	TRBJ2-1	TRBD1	ASSQGTGYNEQF
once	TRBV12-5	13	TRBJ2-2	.	ASGFGAPNTGELF
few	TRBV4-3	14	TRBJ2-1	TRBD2	ASSQESGGYYNEQF
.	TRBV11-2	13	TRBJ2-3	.	ASIDAGSSTDTQY
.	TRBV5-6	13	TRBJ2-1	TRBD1	ASSPGTEAYNEQF
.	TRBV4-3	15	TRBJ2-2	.	ASSQQLADHYTGELF
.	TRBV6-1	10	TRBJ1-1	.	ASLSGNTEAF
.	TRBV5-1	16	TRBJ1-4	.	ASSLALSGLVANEKLF
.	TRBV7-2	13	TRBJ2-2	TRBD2	ASSTGLAYLGELF
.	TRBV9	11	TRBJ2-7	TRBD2	ARQLAGSYEQY
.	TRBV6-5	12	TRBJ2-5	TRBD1	ASSLQGPSTAAH
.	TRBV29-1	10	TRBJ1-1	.	SVDGRDTEAF
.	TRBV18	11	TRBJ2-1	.	ASSPTGHNEQF
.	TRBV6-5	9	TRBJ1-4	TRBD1	ASSGQGKLF
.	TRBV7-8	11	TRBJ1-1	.	ASSLEQNTEAF
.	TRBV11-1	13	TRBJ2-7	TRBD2	ASSFAAGEAGEQY
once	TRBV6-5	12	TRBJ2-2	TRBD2	ASSYGGGTGELF
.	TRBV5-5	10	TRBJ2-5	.	ASSFSEETQY
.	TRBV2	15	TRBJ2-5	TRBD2	ASRHRTSGGAGETQY
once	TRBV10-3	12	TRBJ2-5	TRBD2	AVIPGLGGETQY
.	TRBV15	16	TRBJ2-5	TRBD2	ATSRDPGLAGTQETQY
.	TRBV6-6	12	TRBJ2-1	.	ASRWNQGHNEQF
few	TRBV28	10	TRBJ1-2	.	ASTAVSYGYT